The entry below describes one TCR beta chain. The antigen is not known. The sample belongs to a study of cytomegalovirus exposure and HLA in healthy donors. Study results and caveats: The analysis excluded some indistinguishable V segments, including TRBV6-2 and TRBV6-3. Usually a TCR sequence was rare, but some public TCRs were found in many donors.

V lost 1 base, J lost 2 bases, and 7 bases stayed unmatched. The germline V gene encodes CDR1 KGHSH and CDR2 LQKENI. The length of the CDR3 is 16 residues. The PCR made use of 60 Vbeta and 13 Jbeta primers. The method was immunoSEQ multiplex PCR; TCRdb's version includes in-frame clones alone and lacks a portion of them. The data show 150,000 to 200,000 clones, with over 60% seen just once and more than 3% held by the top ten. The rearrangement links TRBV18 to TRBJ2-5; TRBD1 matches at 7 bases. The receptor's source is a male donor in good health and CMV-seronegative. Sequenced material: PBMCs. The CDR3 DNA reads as TGTGCCAGCTCACCACGCCAGGGGGAGCTACAAGAGACCCAGTACTTC. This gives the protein CASSPRQGELQETQYF.